Following are 8 T cell receptor beta chains from one sample sequenced in a study of cytomegalovirus exposure and HLA in healthy donors (dated by TCRdb to the late 2010s). The library was made by the immunoSEQ multiplex PCR assay. A mixture of 60 forward primers for TCR Vbeta segments and 13 reverse primers for TCR Jbeta segments was used in the multiplex PCR. This immuneACCESS table, as held by TCRdb, lists in-frame sequences with V and J called but not all clones. Of the missing ones, under half trace to an unresolved V gene in checked studies; the others have no known cause. This sample is represented by about 200,000 clones; 82% of them were singletons. The ten largest clones take up about 2.6% of the sample. Sequenced material: PBMCs. These receptors were obtained from a woman aged 40 to 55 in good health and CMV-seronegative.

The chain links TRBV5-4 to TRBJ2-1; 7 positions match TRBD2. J was trimmed by 4 bases and V by 2 bases; bases with no gene match: 6. Germline V gene lookup returns CDR1 SGHNT and CDR2 YYREEE (reference sequence). CDR3 size: 15 residues. Here the CDR3 DNA reads TGTGCCAGCAGCTTCGGGGAGGGTCCTTACAATGAGCAGTTCTTC. It encodes CASSFGEGPYNEQFF.

The rearrangement joins TRBV27 to TRBJ1-1, with a possible D match to TRBD1 (5 bases). CDR3 length: 14 residues. Trimming shortened V by 6 bases and J by 4 bases, and 15 bases separated the two germline ends. CDR1 and CDR2 (germline): MNHEY, SMNVEV (reference sequence). Here the CDR3 DNA reads TGTGCCAGCAGACCCCCCCAGGGCAGCACTGAAGCTTTCTTT. This sequence encodes CASRPPQGSTEAFF.

This rearrangement joins TRBV7-6 to TRBJ2-2, with no clear D. Germline V lookup: CDR1 SGHVS, CDR2 FNYEAQ. CDR3 size: 14 residues. Trimming cost V 3 bases and J 1 base, with 6 bases left between them. The CDR3 nucleotides read TGTGCCAGCAGCTTCGAGCGGAACACCGGGGAGCTGTTTTTT. It encodes CASSFERNTGELFF.

This clone has more than one count but fewer than ten. The rearrangement uses TRBV18 and TRBJ1-1; D uncertain. Germline V gives CDR1 KGHSH, CDR2 LQKENI. The CDR3 extends over 14 amino acids. V lost 6 bases and J lost 5, with 16 bases in between. CDR3 sequence (DNA): TGTGCCAGCTCCCTAATCGCCAGGTCAACTGAAGCTTTCTTT. It yields the protein CASSLIARSTEAFF.

The chain combines TRBV30 with TRBJ1-1; D is possibly TRBD1 (6 bases). Germline values: CDR1 GTSNPN, CDR2 SVGIG (reference sequence). V lost 2 bases to trimming and J lost 5 bases, with 18 bases between them. The CDR3 is 15 residues long. The CDR3 loop reads CAWSRTGWRETEAFF. CDR3 bases: TGTGCCTGGAGTAGAACAGGGTGGAGAGAGACTGAAGCTTTCTTT.

J is TRBJ2-2 and V is TRBV10-3; D not resolved. The V gene lost 3 bases and the J gene lost 0 bases, with 5 bases spanning the gap. Germline CDR1 is ENHRY and CDR2 is SYGVKD. The CDR3 is made up of 14 amino acids. The CDR3 coding sequence is TGTGCCATCAGTGAAACTACGAACACCGGGGAGCTGTTTTTT. Protein: CAISETTNTGELFF.

The gene calls are TRBV27 and TRBJ2-7, with 7 nucleotides matching TRBD2. The V segment lost 4 bases and the J segment 7 bases; nucleotides outside the gene matches: 7. Looked up from germline, CDR1 is MNHEY and CDR2 is SMNVEV (reference sequence). There are 13 residues in the CDR3. The CDR3: CASSWAGDREQYF. The CDR3 region has the DNA TGTGCCAGCAGTTGGGCGGGGGATAGGGAGCAGTACTTC.

In the case of this clone: This sample includes further DNA sequences coding for the same CDR3. The chain recombines TRBV7-2 with TRBJ2-7, with a possible D match to TRBD2 (6 bases). This CDR3 has 14 residues. Germline V gene sequence: CDR1 SGHTA, CDR2 FQGNSA. Trimming cost V 4 bases and J 0 bases, with 10 bases left between them. CDR3 nucleotide sequence: TGTGCCAGCAGCTCGGGGACTTCCTCCTACGAGCAGTACTTC. This sequence encodes CASSSGTSSYEQYF. Combining the CDR3 with reference TRBV7-2 and TRBJ2-7 gives the whole variable domain GAGVSQSPSNKVTEKGKDVELRCDPISGHTALYWYRQSLGQGLEFLIYFQGNSAPDKSGLPSDRFSAERTGGSVSTLTIQRTQQEDSAVYLCASSSGTSSYEQYFGPGTRLTVT.